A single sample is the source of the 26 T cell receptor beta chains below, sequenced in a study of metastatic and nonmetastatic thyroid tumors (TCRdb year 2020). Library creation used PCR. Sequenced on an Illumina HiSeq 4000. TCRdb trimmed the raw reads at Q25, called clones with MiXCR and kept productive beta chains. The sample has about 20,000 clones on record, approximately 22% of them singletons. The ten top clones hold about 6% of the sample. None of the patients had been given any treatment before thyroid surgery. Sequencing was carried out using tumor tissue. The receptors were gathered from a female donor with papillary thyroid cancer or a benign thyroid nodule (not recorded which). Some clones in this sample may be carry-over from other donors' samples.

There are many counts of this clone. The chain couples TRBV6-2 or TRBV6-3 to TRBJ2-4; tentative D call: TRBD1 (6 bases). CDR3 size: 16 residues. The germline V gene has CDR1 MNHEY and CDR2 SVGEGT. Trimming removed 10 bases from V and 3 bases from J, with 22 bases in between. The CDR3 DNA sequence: TGTGCCATAGGGACGAGCCGTATAGGGGGCAAAAACATTCAGTACTTC. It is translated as CAIGTSRIGGKNIQYF.

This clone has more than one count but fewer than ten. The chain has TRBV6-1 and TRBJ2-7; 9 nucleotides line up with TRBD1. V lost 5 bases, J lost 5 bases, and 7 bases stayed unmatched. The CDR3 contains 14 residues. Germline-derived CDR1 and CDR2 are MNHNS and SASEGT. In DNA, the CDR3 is TGTGCCAGCAGTACGGGACAGGGTGGCCACGAGCAGTACTTC. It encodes CASSTGQGGHEQYF.

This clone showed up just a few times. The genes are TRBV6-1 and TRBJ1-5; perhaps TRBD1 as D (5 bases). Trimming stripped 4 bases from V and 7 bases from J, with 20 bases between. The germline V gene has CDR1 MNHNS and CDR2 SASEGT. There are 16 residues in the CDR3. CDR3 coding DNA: TGTGCCAGCAGTGTTCGGAAAGGGCAGGGAAGGCAGCCCCAGCATTTT. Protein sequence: CASSVRKGQGRQPQHF.

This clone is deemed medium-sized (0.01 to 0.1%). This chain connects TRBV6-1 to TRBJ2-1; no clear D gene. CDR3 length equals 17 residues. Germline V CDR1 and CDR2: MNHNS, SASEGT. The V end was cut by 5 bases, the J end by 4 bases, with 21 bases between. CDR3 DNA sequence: TGTGCCAGCAGTCGAACAGCAACCGGGCCGAATTACAATGAGCAGTTCTTC. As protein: CASSRTATGPNYNEQFF.

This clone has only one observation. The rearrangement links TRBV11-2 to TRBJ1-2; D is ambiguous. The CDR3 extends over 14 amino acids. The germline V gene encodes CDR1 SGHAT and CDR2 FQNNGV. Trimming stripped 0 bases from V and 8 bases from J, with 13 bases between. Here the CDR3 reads CASSLDHAVAGYTF. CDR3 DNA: TGTGCCAGCAGCTTAGATCACGCAGTGGCCGGCTACACCTTC. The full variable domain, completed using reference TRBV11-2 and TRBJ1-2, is EAGVAQSPRYKIIEKRQSVAFWCNPISGHATLYWYQQILGQGPKLLIQFQNNGVVDDSQLPKDRFSAERLKGVDSTLKIQPAKLEDSAVYLCASSLDHAVAGYTFGSGTRLTVV.

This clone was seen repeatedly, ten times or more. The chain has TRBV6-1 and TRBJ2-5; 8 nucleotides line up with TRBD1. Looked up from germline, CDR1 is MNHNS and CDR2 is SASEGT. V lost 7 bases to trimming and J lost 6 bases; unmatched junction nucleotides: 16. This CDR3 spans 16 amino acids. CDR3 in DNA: TGTGCCAGCACCGGTTCTCAACAGGGGGGTAAAAAGACCCAGTACTTC. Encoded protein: CASTGSQQGGKKTQYF.

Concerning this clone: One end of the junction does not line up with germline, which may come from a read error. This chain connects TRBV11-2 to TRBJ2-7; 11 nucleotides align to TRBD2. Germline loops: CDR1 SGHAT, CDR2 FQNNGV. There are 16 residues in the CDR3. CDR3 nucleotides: TGTGCCGGCAGTTTAGATGGCACTAGCGGGAGATCCGAGCAGTACTTC. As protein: CAGSLDGTSGRSEQYF.

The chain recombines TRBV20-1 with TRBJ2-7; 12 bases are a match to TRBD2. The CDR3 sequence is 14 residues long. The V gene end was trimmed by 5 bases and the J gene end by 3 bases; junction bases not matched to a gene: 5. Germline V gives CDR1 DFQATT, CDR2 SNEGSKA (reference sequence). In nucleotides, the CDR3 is TGCAGTGCTTCACGGACTAGCGGGAACTACGAGCAGTACTTC. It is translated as CSASRTSGNYEQYF.

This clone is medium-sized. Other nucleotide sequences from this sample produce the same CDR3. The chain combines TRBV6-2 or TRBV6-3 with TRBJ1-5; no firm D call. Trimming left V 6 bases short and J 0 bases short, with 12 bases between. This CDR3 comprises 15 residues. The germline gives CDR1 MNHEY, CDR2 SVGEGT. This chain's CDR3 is CASSWGTDSNQPQHF. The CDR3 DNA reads TGTGCCAGCAGCTGGGGAACAGATAGCAATCAGCCCCAGCATTTT.

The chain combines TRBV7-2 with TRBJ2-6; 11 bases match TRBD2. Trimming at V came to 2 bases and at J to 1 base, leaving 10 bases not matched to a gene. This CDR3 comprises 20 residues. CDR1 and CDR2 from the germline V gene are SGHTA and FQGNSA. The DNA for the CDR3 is TGTGCCAGCAGCTTATCGGCTGGGACTAGCGGATGGTCTGGGGCCAACGTCCTGACTTTC. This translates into CASSLSAGTSGWSGANVLTF.

In DNA, the CDR3 is TGTGCCAGCAGCGTACAGGGTAGTCATAATGAAAAACTGTTTTTT. Amino acid sequence: CASSVQGSHNEKLFF. This chain joins TRBV7-2 and TRBJ1-4; maybe TRBD1 (6 bases). Germline CDR1 and CDR2: SGHTA and FQGNSA. V was cut by 5 bases and J by 4 bases, with 14 bases left in between. CDR3 length: 15 residues.

CDR3 sequence (DNA): TGTGCCAGCACCGACTGGAGGAGCTACGAGCAGTACTTC. The encoded protein is CASTDWRSYEQYF. The chain couples TRBV2 to TRBJ2-7; D might be TRBD2 (5 bases). The CDR3 consists of 13 residues. Germline values: CDR1 SNHLY, CDR2 FYNNEI. The V end lost 7 bases, the J end lost 3 bases, and 13 bases lay between the germline ends.

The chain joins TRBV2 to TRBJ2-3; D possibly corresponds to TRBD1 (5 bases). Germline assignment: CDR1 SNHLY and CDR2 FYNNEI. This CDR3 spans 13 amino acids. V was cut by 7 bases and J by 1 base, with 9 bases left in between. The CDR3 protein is CASIPGRTDTQYF. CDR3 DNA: TGTGCCAGCATACCAGGGCGCACAGATACGCAGTATTTT.

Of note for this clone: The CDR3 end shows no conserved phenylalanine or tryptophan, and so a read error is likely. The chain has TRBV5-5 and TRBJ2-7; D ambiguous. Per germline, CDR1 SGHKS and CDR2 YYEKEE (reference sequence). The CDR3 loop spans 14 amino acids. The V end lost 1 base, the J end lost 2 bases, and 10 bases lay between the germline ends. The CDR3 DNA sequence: TGTGCCAGCAGCTTGCGACACGGAACCTACGAGCAGTACCTC. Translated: CASSLRHGTYEQYL.

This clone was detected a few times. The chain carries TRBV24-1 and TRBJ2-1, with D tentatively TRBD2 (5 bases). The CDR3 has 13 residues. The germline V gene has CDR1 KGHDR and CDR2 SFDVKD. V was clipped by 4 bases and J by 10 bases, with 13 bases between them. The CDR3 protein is CATSDTQRREQFF. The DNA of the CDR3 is TGTGCCACCAGTGACACCCAGCGGAGGGAGCAGTTCTTC.

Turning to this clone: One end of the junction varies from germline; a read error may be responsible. CDR3 in DNA: TGCGCCAGCAGCTTTGCGCCGACAGAGGGCGGCAAGTCCTTC. Its protein is CASSFAPTEGGKSF. V usage is TRBV5-1 and J usage is TRBJ2-1; the D call may be TRBD1 or TRBD2 (5 bases each). Germline assignment: CDR1 SGHRS and CDR2 YFSETQ. The CDR3 has 14 residues.

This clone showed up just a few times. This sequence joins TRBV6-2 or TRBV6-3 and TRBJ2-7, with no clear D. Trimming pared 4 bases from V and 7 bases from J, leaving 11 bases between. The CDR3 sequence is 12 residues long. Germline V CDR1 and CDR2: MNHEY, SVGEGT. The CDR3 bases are TGTGCCAGCAGTTTTGCGGCGGTGGAGCAGTACTTC. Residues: CASSFAAVEQYF.

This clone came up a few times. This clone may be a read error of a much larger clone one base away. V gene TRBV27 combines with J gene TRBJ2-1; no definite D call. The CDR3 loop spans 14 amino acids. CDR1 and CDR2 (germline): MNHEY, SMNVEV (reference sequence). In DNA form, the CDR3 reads TGTGCCAACAGTTTGGCGGTAGTACACAATGAGCAGTTCTTC. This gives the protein CANSLAVVHNEQFF.

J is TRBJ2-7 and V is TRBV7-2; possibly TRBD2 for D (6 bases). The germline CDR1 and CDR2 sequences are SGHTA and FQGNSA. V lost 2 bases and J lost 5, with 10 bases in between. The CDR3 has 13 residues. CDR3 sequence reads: CASSLRLDNEQYF. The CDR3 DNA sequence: TGTGCCAGCAGCTTAAGACTAGACAACGAGCAGTACTTC.

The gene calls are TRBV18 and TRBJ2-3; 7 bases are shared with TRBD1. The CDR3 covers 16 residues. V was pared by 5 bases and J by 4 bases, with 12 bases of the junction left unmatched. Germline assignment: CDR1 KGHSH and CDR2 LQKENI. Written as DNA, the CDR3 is TGTGCCAGCTCAACAGTAGGGACAGAGTTACCAGATACGCAGTATTTT. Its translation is CASSTVGTELPDTQYF.

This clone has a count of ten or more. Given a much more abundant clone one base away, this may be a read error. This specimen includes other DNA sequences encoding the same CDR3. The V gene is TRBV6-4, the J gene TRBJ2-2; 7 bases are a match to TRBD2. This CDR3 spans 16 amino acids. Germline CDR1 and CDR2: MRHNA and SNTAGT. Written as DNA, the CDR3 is TGTGCCAGCAGTGACTCGCGGGCGGGGGATACCGGGGAGCCGTTTTTT. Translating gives CASSDSRAGDTGEPFF.

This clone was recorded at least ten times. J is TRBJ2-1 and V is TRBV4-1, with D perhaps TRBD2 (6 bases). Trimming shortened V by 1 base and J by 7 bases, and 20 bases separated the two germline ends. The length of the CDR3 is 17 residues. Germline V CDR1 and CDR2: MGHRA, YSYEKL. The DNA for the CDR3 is TGCGCCAGCAGCCAAGCCCCGTACGGCGGGAAATCGAATGAGCAGTTCTTC. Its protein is CASSQAPYGGKSNEQFF.

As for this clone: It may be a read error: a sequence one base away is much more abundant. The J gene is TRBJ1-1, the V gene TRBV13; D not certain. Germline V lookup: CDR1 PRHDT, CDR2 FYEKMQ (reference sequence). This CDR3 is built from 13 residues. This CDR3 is CASSLGGWTESFF. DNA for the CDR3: TGTGCCAGCAGCTTAGGCGGGTGGACTGAATCTTTCTTT.

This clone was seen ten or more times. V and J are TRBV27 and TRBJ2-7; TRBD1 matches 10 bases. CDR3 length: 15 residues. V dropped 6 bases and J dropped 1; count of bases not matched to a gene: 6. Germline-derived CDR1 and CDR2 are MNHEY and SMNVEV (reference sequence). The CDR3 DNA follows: TGTGCCAGCAGAGAGGACAGGGGGTTTTCCTACGAGCAGTACTTC. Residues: CASREDRGFSYEQYF.

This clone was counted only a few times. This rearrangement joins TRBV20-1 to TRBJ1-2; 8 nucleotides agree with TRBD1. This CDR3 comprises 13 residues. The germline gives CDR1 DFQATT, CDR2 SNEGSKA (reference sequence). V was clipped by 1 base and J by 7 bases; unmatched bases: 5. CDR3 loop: CSARARGLGGYTF. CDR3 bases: TGCAGTGCTAGAGCCAGGGGGCTTGGTGGCTACACCTTC.

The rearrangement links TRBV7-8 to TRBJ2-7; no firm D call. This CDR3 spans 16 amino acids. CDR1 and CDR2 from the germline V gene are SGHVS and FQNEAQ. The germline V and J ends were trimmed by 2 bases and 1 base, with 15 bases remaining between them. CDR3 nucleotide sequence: TGTGCCAGCAGCTTATCGCAGTGGGCGACGTCCTACGAGCAGTACTTC. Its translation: CASSLSQWATSYEQYF.